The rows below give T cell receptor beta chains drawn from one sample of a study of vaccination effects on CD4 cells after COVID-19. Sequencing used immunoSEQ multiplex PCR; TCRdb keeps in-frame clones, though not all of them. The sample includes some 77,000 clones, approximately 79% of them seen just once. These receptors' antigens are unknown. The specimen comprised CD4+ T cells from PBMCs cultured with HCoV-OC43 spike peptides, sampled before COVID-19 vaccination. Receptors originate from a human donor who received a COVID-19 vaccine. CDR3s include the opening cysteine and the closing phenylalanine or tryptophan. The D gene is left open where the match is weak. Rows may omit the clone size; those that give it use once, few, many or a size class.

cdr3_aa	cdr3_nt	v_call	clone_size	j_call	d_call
CASSQQQETEAFF	TGTGCCAGCAGCCAACAACAGGAGACTGAAGCTTTCTTT	TRBV14	-	TRBJ1-1	-
CSASRAGRGDQPQHF	TGCAGTGCTAGTCGGGCGGGGCGCGGGGATCAGCCCCAGCATTTT	TRBV20-1	-	TRBJ1-5	-
CASSLAPSGGALRETQYF	TGCGCCAGCAGCTTGGCCCCTAGCGGGGGGGCGCTTAGAGAGACCCAGTACTTC	TRBV5-1	-	TRBJ2-5	TRBD2
CASRGGHQETQYF	TGTGCCAGTAGGGGCGGCCACCAAGAGACCCAGTACTTC	TRBV19	-	TRBJ2-5	-
CASSGPWTGTQETQYF	TGTGCCAGCAGCGGCCCATGGACCGGGACACAGGAGACCCAGTACTTC	TRBV7-6	-	TRBJ2-5	-
CASSLAATPNTGELFF	TGCGCCAGCAGCTTGGCCGCGACACCGAACACCGGGGAGCTGTTTTTT	TRBV5-1	-	TRBJ2-2	-
CASSYYGPSTDTQYF	TGTGCCAGCAGTTACTACGGCCCCAGCACAGATACGCAGTATTTT	TRBV6-5	-	TRBJ2-3	-
CASSLSRDETQYF	TGTGCCAGCAGCTTATCGAGGGATGAGACCCAGTACTTC	TRBV7-3	-	TRBJ2-5	-
CASSIGDRRIDIQYF	TGTGCCAGTAGTATAGGCGACAGGAGGATAGACATTCAGTACTTC	TRBV19	-	TRBJ2-4	-
CASSLTGGNTDTQYF	TGTGCCAGCAGCCTGACAGGGGGGAACACAGATACGCAGTATTTT	TRBV14	-	TRBJ2-3	TRBD1
CASSSGLAGGLSYNEQFF	TGTGCCAGCAGCTCCGGACTAGCGGGGGGCCTTTCCTACAATGAGCAGTTCTTC	TRBV13	-	TRBJ2-1	TRBD2
CASSEGVRESLYSNQPQHF	TGTGCCAGCAGTGAAGGGGTGAGAGAGTCCCTTTATAGCAATCAGCCCCAGCATTTT	TRBV6-1	once	TRBJ1-5	-
CASSLRDRGRTEAFF	TGTGCCAGCAGTTTGAGGGACAGGGGGCGGACTGAAGCTTTCTTT	TRBV28	-	TRBJ1-1	TRBD1
CATSETGPSGYGYTF	TGTGCCACCAGCGAGACCGGGCCCTCTGGGTATGGCTACACCTTC	TRBV24-1	once	TRBJ1-2	-
CASSSGDTEAFF	TGTGCCAGCAGCTCGGGGGACACTGAAGCTTTCTTT	TRBV3-1/TRBV3-2	-	TRBJ1-1	-
CASSYSGTNEKLFF	TGTGCCAGCAGTTACTCGGGAACTAATGAAAAACTGTTTTTT	TRBV6-6	-	TRBJ1-4	-
CASSLTGVGTEAFF	TGTGCCAGCAGCTTGACAGGGGTAGGCACTGAAGCTTTCTTT	TRBV5-6	-	TRBJ1-1	TRBD1
CASSIRVYQPQHF	TGTGCCAGTAGTATCAGGGTGTACCAGCCCCAGCATTTT	TRBV19	once	TRBJ1-5	-
CASSLSYTDTQYF	TGTGCCAGCAGCTTATCTTATACAGATACGCAGTATTTT	TRBV7-2	-	TRBJ2-3	-
CASPNWFGVPSNEQFF	TGTGCCAGCCCCAATTGGTTCGGGGTCCCGTCAAATGAGCAGTTCTTC	TRBV5-8	-	TRBJ2-1	-
CASRGQGAWEKLFF	TGTGCCAGCAGGGGACAGGGGGCCTGGGAAAAACTGTTTTTT	TRBV6-5	-	TRBJ1-4	TRBD1
CAISDSGTGSNQPQHF	TGTGCCATCAGTGACTCAGGGACAGGGAGCAATCAGCCCCAGCATTTT	TRBV10-3	-	TRBJ1-5	TRBD1
CSVQDELSGANVLTF	TGCAGCGTCCAGGACGAACTCTCTGGGGCCAACGTCCTGACTTTC	TRBV29-1	-	TRBJ2-6	-
CASSYSERGGREQFF	TGTGCCAGCAGTTACTCGGAGAGGGGGGGGCGTGAGCAGTTCTTC	TRBV6-6	-	TRBJ2-1	-
CASSQVGSSLYGYTF	TGCGCCAGCAGCCAAGTGGGGAGTTCCCTCTATGGCTACACCTTC	TRBV4-3	-	TRBJ1-2	-
CASSWRAGLSGNTIYF	TGTGCCAGCAGCTGGCGGGCGGGGCTCTCTGGAAACACCATATATTTT	TRBV5-6	-	TRBJ1-3	-
CATSMQSNQPQHF	TGTGCCACCAGCATGCAGAGCAATCAGCCCCAGCATTTT	TRBV15	-	TRBJ1-5	-
CASGRSGGDEQFF	TGTGCTAGTGGTAGAAGCGGGGGGGATGAGCAGTTCTTC	TRBV12-5	-	TRBJ2-1	TRBD2
CASSPQGPLNEQFF	TGTGCCAGCTCACCACAGGGCCCTTTGAATGAGCAGTTCTTC	TRBV18	-	TRBJ2-1	-
CASSQTGTANEKLFF	TGTGCCAGTAGCCAGACAGGGACGGCTAATGAAAAACTGTTTTTT	TRBV19	-	TRBJ1-4	TRBD1
CASSASRQAGFDNEQFF	TGTGCCAGCAGTGCAAGTAGACAGGCGGGCTTCGACAATGAGCAGTTCTTC	TRBV6-1	-	TRBJ2-1	-
CASSSMTGHSNQPQHF	TGTGCCAGCAGCTCAATGACAGGTCATAGCAATCAGCCCCAGCATTTT	TRBV7-8	-	TRBJ1-5	-
CASRLDRNTGELFF	TGTGCCAGCAGACTGGACAGGAACACCGGGGAGCTGTTTTTT	TRBV2	-	TRBJ2-2	-
CASSQGYNSPLHF	TGTGCCAGCAGCCAGGGGTACAATTCACCCCTCCACTTT	TRBV6-4	-	TRBJ1-6	-
CSARVGDTQYF	TGCAGTGCTAGGGTTGGAGATACGCAGTATTTT	TRBV20-1	-	TRBJ2-3	-
CASSETRTGILTDTQYF	TGTGCCAGCAGTGAAACCCGGACAGGGATACTCACAGATACGCAGTATTTT	TRBV2	-	TRBJ2-3	TRBD1
CASSPRPTYNEQFF	TGTGCCAGCTCACCGAGGCCGACCTACAATGAGCAGTTCTTC	TRBV18	-	TRBJ2-1	-
CAWSYGQPHQPQHF	TGTGCCTGGAGTTACGGACAGCCTCATCAGCCCCAGCATTTT	TRBV30	few	TRBJ1-5	-
CASSEYVRVGYGYTF	TGTGCCAGCAGTGAATACGTCAGGGTCGGGTATGGCTACACCTTC	TRBV6-1	-	TRBJ1-2	-
CASSKGDTFPYPQHF	TGTGCCAGTAGCAAGGGGGACACCTTCCCATATCCCCAGCATTTT	TRBV19	-	TRBJ1-5	-
CASSQGTGTGELFF	TGTGCCAGCAGCCAAGGGACGGGCACCGGGGAGCTGTTTTTT	TRBV3-1/TRBV3-2	-	TRBJ2-2	-
CASSPSGGAWETQYF	TGTGCCAGCAGCCCCAGCGGGGGGGCCTGGGAGACCCAGTACTTC	TRBV3-1/TRBV3-2	once	TRBJ2-5	TRBD2
CAWSAGLSGANVLTF	TGTGCCTGGAGTGCAGGACTCTCTGGGGCCAACGTCCTGACTTTC	TRBV30	-	TRBJ2-6	-
CASSQVVNRDVFMNTEAFF	TGTGCCAGCAGCCAAGTGGTAAACAGGGACGTCTTCATGAACACTGAAGCTTTCTTT	TRBV4-2	few	TRBJ1-1	-
CAISDGLGSGGYTF	TGTGCCATCAGTGATGGACTGGGATCGGGCGGCTACACCTTC	TRBV10-3	-	TRBJ1-2	-
CASSWPGHTTNEQFF	TGTGCCAGCAGTTGGCCGGGACATACGACCAATGAGCAGTTCTTC	TRBV6-2/TRBV6-3	-	TRBJ2-1	-
CASSLGYLQQYF	TGTGCCAGCAGCTTAGGATACCTTCAACAGTACTTC	TRBV7-4	-	TRBJ2-5	-
CASSPQAMNTEAFF	TGTGCCAGCTCACCGCAAGCCATGAACACTGAAGCTTTCTTT	TRBV18	-	TRBJ1-1	-